The subject of this entry is one T cell receptor (beta chain). Antigen specificity is unknown. The data are from a study of cytomegalovirus exposure and HLA in healthy donors. Study-level background: From some 190 million T cells, an earlier analysis saw approximately 110 million unique TCR beta sequences.

In the PCR, 60 Vbeta and 13 Jbeta primers were used. Clones were sequenced by immunoSEQ multiplex PCR, and TCRdb holds only the in-frame ones, with some missing. The repertoire holds some 200,000 clones, with roughly 80% as singletons. V was pared by 4 bases and J by 4 bases, with 6 bases of the junction left unmatched. The CDR3 spans 15 residues. Germline V CDR1 and CDR2: SEHNR, FQNEAQ (reference sequence). Regarding the study as a whole: In vitro, three CMV-associated chains proved specific for CMV antigens. In a later analysis, at a false discovery rate of 0.05, 16,951 TCR beta sequences were associated with HLA alleles.

Sequenced input: PBMCs. The receptor was isolated from a woman in her thirties or forties in good health and CMV-seronegative. The chain recombines TRBV7-9 with TRBJ2-1; 8 nucleotides match TRBD2. In DNA, the CDR3 is TGTGCCAGCAGCTATAGCGGGAAAGGGTACAATGAGCAGTTCTTC. Residues: CASSYSGKGYNEQFF.